This entry is about one T cell receptor (beta chain). This record belongs to a study of blood T cell repertoires in COVID-19. Study summary: The cDNA or gDNA used as material had been derived from T cells, B-cell-depleted T cells, or PBMCs.

Per the study methods: Using reference gene primer amplification, nucleated cell counts were estimated. Measured with immunoSEQ multiplex PCR; TCRdb has only the in-frame clones, and not every one. V, J and clone size reflect that table, while D and trimming were determined from the DNA. The sample consists of under 250,000 clones, 70% to 90% of them appearing once. Enrolled during active infection, Seattle patients were then followed longitudinally. This CDR3 has 16 residues. Germline V lookup: CDR1 SGHRS, CDR2 YFSETQ. The V end lost 5 bases, the J end lost 0 bases, and 12 bases lay between the germline ends.

The sequenced sample was peripheral blood. This rearrangement joins TRBV5-1 to TRBJ1-6; D is ambiguous. This TCR was sampled from a man aged 25 to 45 with COVID-19, enrolled during active disease. The DNA of the CDR3 is TGCGCCAGCAGGGGCCCGGGGAGCTCCTATAATTCACCCCTCCACTTT. Protein product: CASRGPGSSYNSPLHF.